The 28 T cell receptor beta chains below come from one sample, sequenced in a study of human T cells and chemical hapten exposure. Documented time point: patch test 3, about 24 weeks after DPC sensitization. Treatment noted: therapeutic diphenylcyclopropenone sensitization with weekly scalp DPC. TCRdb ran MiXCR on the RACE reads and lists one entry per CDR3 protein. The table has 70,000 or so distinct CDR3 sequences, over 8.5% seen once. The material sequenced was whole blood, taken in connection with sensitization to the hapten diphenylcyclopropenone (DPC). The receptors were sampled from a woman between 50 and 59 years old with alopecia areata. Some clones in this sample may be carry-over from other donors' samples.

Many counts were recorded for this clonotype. CDR3 coding DNA: TGTGCCAGCAGCTTGAGGGGAGGAGCTTTCTTT. Translated: CASSLRGGAFF. The gene calls are TRBV5-6 and TRBJ1-1; D perhaps matches TRBD1 (5 bases). Germline CDR1 reads SGHDT; CDR2 reads YYEEEE. The CDR3 covers 11 residues. Trimming removed 1 base at V and 10 bases at J, with 8 bases between.

The DNA for the CDR3 is TGTGCCAGCAGCCCGATGAGAGCGGGGGGACCCAATGAGCAGTTCTTC. Protein sequence: CASSPMRAGGPNEQFF. The chain has TRBV6-2 or TRBV6-3 and TRBJ2-1; TRBD2 matches 9 bases. Losses at the gene ends were 6 bases for V and 6 bases for J; bases not matched to a gene: 12. Per the germline V gene, CDR1 is MNHEY and CDR2 is SVGEGT. This CDR3 spans 16 amino acids.

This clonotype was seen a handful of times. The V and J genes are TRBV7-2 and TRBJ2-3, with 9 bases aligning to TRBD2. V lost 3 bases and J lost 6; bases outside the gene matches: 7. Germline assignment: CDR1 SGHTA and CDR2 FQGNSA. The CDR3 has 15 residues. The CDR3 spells CASSFAGGPGDTQYF. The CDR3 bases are TGTGCCAGCAGCTTTGCGGGGGGGCCTGGGGATACGCAGTATTTT. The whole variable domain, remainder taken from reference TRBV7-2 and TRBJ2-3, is GAGVSQSPSNKVTEKGKDVELRCDPISGHTALYWYRQSLGQGLEFLIYFQGNSAPDKSGLPSDRFSAERTGGSVSTLTIQRTQQEDSAVYLCASSFAGGPGDTQYFGPGTRLTVL.

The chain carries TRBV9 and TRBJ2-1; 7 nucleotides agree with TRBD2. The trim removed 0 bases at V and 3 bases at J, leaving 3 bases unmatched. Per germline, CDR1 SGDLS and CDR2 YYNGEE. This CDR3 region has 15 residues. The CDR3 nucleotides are TGTGCCAGCAGCGTAGACAGCGGGATCTACAATGAGCAGTTCTTC. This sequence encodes CASSVDSGIYNEQFF.

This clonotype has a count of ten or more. The CDR3 region has the DNA TGTGCCAGCAGCCCTTTTCCTGACAGGGGGCGGCAGACCCAGTACTTC. Its protein is CASSPFPDRGRQTQYF. The chain links TRBV11-1 to TRBJ2-5; TRBD1 matches at 10 bases. The CDR3 sequence is 16 residues long. With V trimmed by 5 bases and J by 6 bases, 12 bases remained unmatched. Germline V gene lookup returns CDR1 SGHAT and CDR2 FQDESV (reference sequence). The full variable domain, in which reference TRBV11-1 and TRBJ2-5 provide the parts outside the CDR3, is EAEVAQSPRYKITEKSQAVAFWCDPISGHATLYWYRQILGQGPELLVQFQDESVVDDSQLPKDRFSAERLKGVDSTLKIQPAELGDSAMYLCASSPFPDRGRQTQYFGPGTRLLVL.

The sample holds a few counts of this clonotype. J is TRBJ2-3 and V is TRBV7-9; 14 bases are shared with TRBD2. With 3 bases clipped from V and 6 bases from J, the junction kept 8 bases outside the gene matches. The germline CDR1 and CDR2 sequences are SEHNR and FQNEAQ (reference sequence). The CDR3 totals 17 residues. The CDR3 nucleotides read TGTGCCAGCAGCTTTGGCGGGACTAGCGGGAGCGTGGATACGCAGTATTTT. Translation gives CASSFGGTSGSVDTQYF.

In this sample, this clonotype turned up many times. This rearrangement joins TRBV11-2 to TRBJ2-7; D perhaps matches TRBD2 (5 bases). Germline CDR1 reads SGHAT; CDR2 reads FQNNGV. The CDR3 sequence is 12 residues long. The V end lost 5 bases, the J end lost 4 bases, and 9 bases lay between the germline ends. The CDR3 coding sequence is TGTGCCAGCAGCCCCTCGGGATACGAGCAGTACTTC. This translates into CASSPSGYEQYF.

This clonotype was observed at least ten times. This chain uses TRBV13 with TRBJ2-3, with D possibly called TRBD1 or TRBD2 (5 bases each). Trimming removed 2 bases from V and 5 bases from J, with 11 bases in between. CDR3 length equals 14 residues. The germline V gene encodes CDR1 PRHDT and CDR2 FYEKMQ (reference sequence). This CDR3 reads CASSLRDVGDTQYF. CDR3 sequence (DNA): TGTGCCAGCAGCTTAAGGGACGTGGGAGATACGCAGTATTTT.

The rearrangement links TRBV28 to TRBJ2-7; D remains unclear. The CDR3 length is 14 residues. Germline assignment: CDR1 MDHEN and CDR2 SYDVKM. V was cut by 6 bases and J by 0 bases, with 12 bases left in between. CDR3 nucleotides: TGTGCCAGCAGGGTGGACCCGGTCTCCTACGAGCAGTACTTC. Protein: CASRVDPVSYEQYF.

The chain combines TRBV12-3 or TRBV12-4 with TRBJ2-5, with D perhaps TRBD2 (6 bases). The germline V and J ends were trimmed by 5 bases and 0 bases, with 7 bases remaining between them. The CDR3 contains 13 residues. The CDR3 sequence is CASSRGNQETQYF. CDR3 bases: TGTGCCAGCAGTCGGGGGAACCAAGAGACCCAGTACTTC.

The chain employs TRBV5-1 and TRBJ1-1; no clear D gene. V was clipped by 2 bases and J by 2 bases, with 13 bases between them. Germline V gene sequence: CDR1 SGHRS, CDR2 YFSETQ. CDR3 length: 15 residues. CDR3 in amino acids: CASSFQQSTNTEAFF. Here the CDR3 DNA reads TGCGCCAGCAGCTTTCAGCAGTCAACTAACACTGAAGCTTTCTTT.

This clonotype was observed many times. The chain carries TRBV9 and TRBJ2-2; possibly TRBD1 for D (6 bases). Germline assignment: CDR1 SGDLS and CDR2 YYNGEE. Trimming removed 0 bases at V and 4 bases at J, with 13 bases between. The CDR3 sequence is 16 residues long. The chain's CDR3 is CASSVDPGAGTGELFF. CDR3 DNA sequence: TGTGCCAGCAGCGTAGACCCAGGGGCGGGCACCGGGGAGCTGTTTTTT.

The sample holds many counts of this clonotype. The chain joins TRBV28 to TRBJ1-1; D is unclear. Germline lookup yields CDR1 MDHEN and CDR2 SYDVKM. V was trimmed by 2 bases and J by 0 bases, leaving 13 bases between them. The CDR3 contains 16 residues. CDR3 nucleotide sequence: TGTGCCAGCAGTTTAATTCGGGAAGAAATGAACACTGAAGCTTTCTTT. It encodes CASSLIREEMNTEAFF.

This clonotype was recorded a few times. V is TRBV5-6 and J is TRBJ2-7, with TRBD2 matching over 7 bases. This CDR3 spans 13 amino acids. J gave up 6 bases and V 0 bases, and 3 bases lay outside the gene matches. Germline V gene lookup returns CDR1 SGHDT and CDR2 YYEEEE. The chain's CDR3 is CASSLVGGGEQYF. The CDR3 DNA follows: TGTGCCAGCAGCTTGGTTGGCGGGGGCGAGCAGTACTTC.

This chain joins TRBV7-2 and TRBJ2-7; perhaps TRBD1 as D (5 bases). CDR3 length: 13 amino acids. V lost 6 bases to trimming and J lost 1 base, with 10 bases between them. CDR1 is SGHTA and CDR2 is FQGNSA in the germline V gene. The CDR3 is CASRIGVSYEQYF. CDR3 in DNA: TGTGCCAGCAGAATAGGGGTTTCCTACGAGCAGTACTTC.

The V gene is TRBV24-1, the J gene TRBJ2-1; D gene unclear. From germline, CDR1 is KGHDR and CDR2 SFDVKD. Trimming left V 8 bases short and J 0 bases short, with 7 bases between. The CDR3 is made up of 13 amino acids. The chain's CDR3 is CATIGGSYNEQFF. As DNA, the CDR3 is TGTGCCACCATAGGTGGCTCCTACAATGAGCAGTTCTTC.

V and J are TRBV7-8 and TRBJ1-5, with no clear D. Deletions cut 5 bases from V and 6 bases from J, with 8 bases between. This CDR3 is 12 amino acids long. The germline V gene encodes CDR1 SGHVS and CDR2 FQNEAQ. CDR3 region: CASSPTLQPQHF. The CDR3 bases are TGTGCCAGCAGCCCAACCCTTCAGCCCCAGCATTTT.

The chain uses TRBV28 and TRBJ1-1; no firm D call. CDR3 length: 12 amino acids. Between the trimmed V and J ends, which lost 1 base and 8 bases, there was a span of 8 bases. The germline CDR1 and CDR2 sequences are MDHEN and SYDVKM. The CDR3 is CASSLFEPEAFF. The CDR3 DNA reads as TGTGCCAGCAGTTTATTTGAGCCAGAAGCTTTCTTT.

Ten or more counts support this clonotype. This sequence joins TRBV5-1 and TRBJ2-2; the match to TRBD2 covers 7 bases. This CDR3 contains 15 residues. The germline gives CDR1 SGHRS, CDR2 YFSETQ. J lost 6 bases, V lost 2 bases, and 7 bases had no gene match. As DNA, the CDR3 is TGCGCCAGCAGCTTCGCGGGAGTTTTTCCCGGGGAGCTGTTTTTT. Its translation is CASSFAGVFPGELFF.

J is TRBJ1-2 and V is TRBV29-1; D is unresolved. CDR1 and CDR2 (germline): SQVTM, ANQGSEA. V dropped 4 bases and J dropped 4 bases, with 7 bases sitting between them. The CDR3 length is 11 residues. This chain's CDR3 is CSVVGSYGYTF. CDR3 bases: TGCAGCGTTGTAGGGAGCTATGGCTACACCTTC.

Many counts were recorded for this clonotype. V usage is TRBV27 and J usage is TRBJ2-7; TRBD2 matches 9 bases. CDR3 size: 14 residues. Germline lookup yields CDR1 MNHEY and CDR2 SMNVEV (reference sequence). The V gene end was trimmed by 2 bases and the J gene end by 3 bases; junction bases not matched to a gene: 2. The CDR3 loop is CASSLSGGRYEQYF. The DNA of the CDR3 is TGTGCCAGCAGTTTAAGCGGGGGGCGCTACGAGCAGTACTTC.

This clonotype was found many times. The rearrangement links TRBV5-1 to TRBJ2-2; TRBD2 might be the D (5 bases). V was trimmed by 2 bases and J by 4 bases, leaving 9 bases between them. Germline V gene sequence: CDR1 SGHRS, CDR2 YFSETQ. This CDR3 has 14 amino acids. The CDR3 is CASSFVEGTGELFF. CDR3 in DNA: TGCGCCAGCAGCTTTGTCGAGGGCACCGGGGAGCTGTTTTTT.

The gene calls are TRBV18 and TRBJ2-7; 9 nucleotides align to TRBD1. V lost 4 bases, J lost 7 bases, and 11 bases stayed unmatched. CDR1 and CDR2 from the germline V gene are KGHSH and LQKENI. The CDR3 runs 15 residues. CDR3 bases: TGTGCCAGCTCACTTCCGGGGACAGGGACAAGGGAGCAGTACTTC. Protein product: CASSLPGTGTREQYF. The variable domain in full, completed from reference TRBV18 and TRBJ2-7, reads NAGVMQNPRHLVRRRGQEARLRCSPMKGHSHVYWYRQLPEEGLKFMVYLQKENIIDESGMPKERFSAEFPKEGPSILRIQQVVRGDSAAYFCASSLPGTGTREQYFGPGTRLTVT.

The DNA for the CDR3 is TGTGCCAGCAGTTTGCCAAGCGATATGGCGGCTGAAGCTTTCTTT. As protein: CASSLPSDMAAEAFF. This rearrangement joins TRBV28 to TRBJ1-1; no clear D gene. CDR3 size: 15 residues. V was trimmed by 3 bases and J by 6 bases, leaving 17 bases between them. Germline loops: CDR1 MDHEN, CDR2 SYDVKM. Complete variable domain (other parts from reference TRBV28 and TRBJ1-1): DVKVTQSSRYLVKRTGEKVFLECVQDMDHENMFWYRQDPGLGLRLIYFSYDVKMKEKGDIPEGYSVSREKKERFSLILESASTNQTSMYLCASSLPSDMAAEAFFGQGTRLTVV.

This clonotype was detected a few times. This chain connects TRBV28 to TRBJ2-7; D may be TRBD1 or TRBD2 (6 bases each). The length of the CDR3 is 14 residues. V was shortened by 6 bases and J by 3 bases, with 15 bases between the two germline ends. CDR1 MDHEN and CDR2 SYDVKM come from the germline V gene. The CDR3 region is CASRPTGADYEQYF. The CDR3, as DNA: TGTGCCAGCAGACCTACGGGGGCAGACTACGAGCAGTACTTC.

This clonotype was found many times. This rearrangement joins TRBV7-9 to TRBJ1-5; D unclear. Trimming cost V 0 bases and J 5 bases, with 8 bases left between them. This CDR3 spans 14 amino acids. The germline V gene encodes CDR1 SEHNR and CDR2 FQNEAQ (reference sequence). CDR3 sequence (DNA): TGTGCCAGCAGCTTAGCAGGGAGGCATCAGCCCCAGCATTTT. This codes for CASSLAGRHQPQHF.

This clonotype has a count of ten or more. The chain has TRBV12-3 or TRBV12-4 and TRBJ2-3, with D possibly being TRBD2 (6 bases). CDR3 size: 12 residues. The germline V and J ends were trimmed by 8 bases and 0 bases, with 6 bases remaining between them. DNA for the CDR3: TGTGCCAGCGGGAGGAGCACAGATACGCAGTATTTT. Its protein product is CASGRSTDTQYF.

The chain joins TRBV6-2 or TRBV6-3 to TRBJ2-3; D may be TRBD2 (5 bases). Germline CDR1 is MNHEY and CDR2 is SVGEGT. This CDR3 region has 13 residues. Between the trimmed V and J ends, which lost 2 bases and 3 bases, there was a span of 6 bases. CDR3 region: CASSYRETDTQYF. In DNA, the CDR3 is TGTGCCAGCAGTTACAGGGAGACAGATACGCAGTATTTT.